This T cell receptor (beta chain) was captured by sequencing in a study of response to subunit inactivated influenza vaccine. Whole-study results and caveats: Authors suggested seasonal influenza vaccinations each recruit few new T cells.

This clonotype was seen a few times. Antigen: not known. MiXCR was run by TCRdb on the RT-PCR reads, yielding one entry per CDR3 protein. The sample yields over 750,000 distinct CDR3 sequences, approximately 22% seen once. Source: PBMCs from blood, taken 5 to 6 days after vaccination. The sequence was collected from a man in his fifties who received an inactivated influenza vaccine.

The CDR3 loop is CASSPGLAGDYSYNEQFF. The CDR3 region has the DNA TGTGCCAGCAGTCCGGGACTAGCGGGAGACTACTCCTACAATGAGCAGTTCTTC. The genes are TRBV27 and TRBJ2-1; 14 bases line up with TRBD2. Per the germline V gene, CDR1 is MNHEY and CDR2 is SMNVEV (reference sequence). CDR3 length equals 18 residues. After removal of 5 bases from V and 0 bases from J, the junction contained 6 bases not matched to a gene.